These 18 T cell receptor beta chains originate from one sample sequenced in a study of blood T cell repertoires in COVID-19. TCRdb's table, derived via immunoSEQ multiplex PCR, lists solely in-frame clones and lacks some. The data show around 190,000 clones, approximately 90% seen once. The sample consisted of peripheral blood. Source of these receptors: a man aged 45-60 years with COVID-19, enrolled during active disease.

The chain combines TRBV19 with TRBJ1-6; possible D gene TRBD1, 5 bases. Per germline, CDR1 LNHDA and CDR2 SQIVND (reference sequence). The CDR3 consists of 20 residues. V lost 3 bases and J 0 bases, leaving 21 bases between the germline ends. The CDR3 protein is CASSIQILVEGSSYNSPLHF. In nucleotides, the CDR3 is TGTGCCAGTAGTATCCAAATCCTCGTGGAGGGGTCCTCCTATAATTCACCCCTCCACTTT. Full variable domain (outside the CDR3, taken from reference TRBV19 and TRBJ1-6): DGGITQSPKYLFRKEGQNVTLSCEQNLNHDAMYWYRQDPGQGLRLIYYSQIVNDFQKGDIAEGYSVSREKKESFPLTVTSAQKNPTAFYLCASSIQILVEGSSYNSPLHFGNGTRLTVT.

This clone was seen a handful of times. This sequence joins TRBV19 and TRBJ2-7; TRBD1 might be the D (7 bases). Germline assignment: CDR1 LNHDA and CDR2 SQIVND (reference sequence). The CDR3 is 17 amino acids. Trimming shortened V by 3 bases and J by 0 bases, and 18 bases separated the two germline ends. The CDR3, as DNA: TGTGCCAGTAGTATGGTCAGGGGGGCAAGAAGCTCCTACGAGCAGTACTTC. Protein sequence: CASSMVRGARSSYEQYF. The whole variable domain, filled in from reference TRBV19 and TRBJ2-7, reads DGGITQSPKYLFRKEGQNVTLSCEQNLNHDAMYWYRQDPGQGLRLIYYSQIVNDFQKGDIAEGYSVSREKKESFPLTVTSAQKNPTAFYLCASSMVRGARSSYEQYFGPGTRLTVT.

In its sample, this clone was seen a few times. The V gene is TRBV5-4, the J gene TRBJ1-3; D is undetermined. Germline values: CDR1 SGHNT, CDR2 YYREEE (reference sequence). This CDR3 comprises 13 residues. V gave up 0 bases and J gave up 2 bases, with 3 bases separating them. The CDR3 bases are TGTGCCAGCAGCTTGGATACTGGAAACACCATATATTTT. Translation gives CASSLDTGNTIYF. The full variable domain, completed using reference TRBV5-4 and TRBJ1-3, is ETGVTQSPTHLIKTRGQQVTLRCSSQSGHNTVSWYQQALGQGPQFIFQYYREEENGRGNFPPRFSGLQFPNYSSELNVNALELDDSALYLCASSLDTGNTIYFGEGSWLTVV.

This sequence joins TRBV7-9 and TRBJ2-7; D perhaps matches TRBD1 (6 bases). Germline V CDR1 and CDR2: SEHNR, FQNEAQ (reference sequence). This CDR3 contains 15 residues. V was clipped by 1 base and J by 0 bases, with 10 bases between them. CDR3 in DNA: TGTGCCAGCAGCTTAGGAGGACAGAGCTCCTACGAGCAGTACTTC. This encodes CASSLGGQSSYEQYF.

This chain links TRBV7-3 with TRBJ2-3; 7 bases fit TRBD1. The V gene's germline CDR1 is SGHTA and CDR2 FQGTGA. The CDR3 is 18 amino acids. V gave up 0 bases and J gave up 3 bases; unmatched junction bases: 12. This CDR3 is CASSLTAGAGGRTDTQYF. As DNA, the CDR3 is TGTGCCAGCAGCTTAACGGCCGGGGCAGGGGGTAGGACAGATACGCAGTATTTT.

The chain employs TRBV5-1 and TRBJ1-2; 9 bases align to TRBD1. This CDR3 is built from 14 residues. V shed 4 bases, J shed 2 bases, and the junction held 3 bases outside the gene matches. Germline V gives CDR1 SGHRS, CDR2 YFSETQ. The CDR3 region has the DNA TGCGCCAGCAGCACCGGGACAGGGAACTATGGCTACACCTTC. Protein: CASSTGTGNYGYTF.

The gene calls are TRBV12-3 or TRBV12-4 and TRBJ1-1, with D maybe TRBD1 (6 bases). V lost 3 bases, J lost 10 bases, and 9 bases lay in between. The CDR3 contains 11 residues. The CDR3 DNA reads TGTGCCAGCAGTTTCGACAGGCCAGCTTTCTTT. The encoded protein is CASSFDRPAFF.

The V call is TRBV5-1, the J call TRBJ1-6; possible D gene TRBD1, 6 bases. Germline loops: CDR1 SGHRS, CDR2 YFSETQ. V shed 4 bases and J shed 6 bases, with 14 bases lying between them. The CDR3 runs 15 residues. The CDR3 loop reads CASSRDGQSNSPLHF. The CDR3 DNA is TGCGCCAGCAGCCGCGACGGACAGAGTAATTCACCCCTCCACTTT.

The gene calls are TRBV19 and TRBJ2-7; TRBD2 matches 10 bases. Germline values: CDR1 LNHDA, CDR2 SQIVND (reference sequence). Germline trimming cut 8 bases from V and 1 base from J; bases unmatched to any gene: 8. The CDR3 totals 15 residues. CDR3: CASQKAGGPSYEQYF. CDR3 DNA: TGTGCCAGTCAGAAAGCGGGAGGGCCTTCCTACGAGCAGTACTTC.

The sample holds a few counts of this clone. This chain connects TRBV5-1 to TRBJ2-1, with 9 bases aligning to TRBD1. The CDR3 is 14 residues long. The ends lost 7 bases at V and 1 base at J; junction bases unmatched: 3. The germline CDR1 and CDR2 sequences are SGHRS and YFSETQ. CDR3: CASRDRVSYNEQFF. The CDR3 bases are TGCGCCAGCCGGGACAGGGTGTCCTACAATGAGCAGTTCTTC.

The chain carries TRBV10-3 and TRBJ2-5, with TRBD1 identical over 9 bases. The CDR3 sequence is 18 residues long. J was trimmed by 2 bases and V by 1 base; bases with no gene match: 11. Looked up from germline, CDR1 is ENHRY and CDR2 is SYGVKD. The CDR3 DNA is TGTGCCATCAGTGAGTACCTATCCGGGACAGGGCTTCAAGAGACCCAGTACTTC. Residues: CAISEYLSGTGLQETQYF.

CDR3 amino acids: CASTVSNEKLFF. CDR3 DNA: TGTGCCAGTACAGTGTCTAATGAAAAACTGTTTTTT. The V and J genes are TRBV28 and TRBJ1-4; no clear D. In germline, CDR1 is MDHEN, CDR2 SYDVKM. The CDR3 runs to 12 residues. V lost 9 bases to trimming and J lost 3 bases, with 8 bases between them.

This rearrangement joins TRBV3-1 (or the pseudogene TRBV3-2) to TRBJ2-2; 10 bases agree with TRBD1. Germline lookup yields CDR1 LGHDT and CDR2 YNNKEL (reference sequence). Unmatched junction bases numbered 7, after V lost 6 bases and J lost 3 bases. CDR3 length: 16 residues. The CDR3 DNA is TGTGCCAGCAGTTGGACGGACAGGGGGTACACCGGGGAGCTGTTTTTT. This codes for CASSWTDRGYTGELFF.

The chain recombines TRBV7-2 with TRBJ2-1; a possible D gene is TRBD2 (8 bases). Germline V CDR1 and CDR2: SGHTA, FQGNSA. V shed 0 bases and J shed 6 bases, with 21 bases lying between them. CDR3 length equals 18 residues. Here the CDR3 DNA reads TGTGCCAGCAGCTTAGCCGGATCAGGGGGACTAGGGGGCAATGAGCAGTTCTTC. Translation: CASSLAGSGGLGGNEQFF. The full variable domain, with the rest looked up from reference TRBV7-2 and TRBJ2-1, is GAGVSQSPSNKVTEKGKDVELRCDPISGHTALYWYRQSLGQGLEFLIYFQGNSAPDKSGLPSDRFSAERTGGSVSTLTIQRTQQEDSAVYLCASSLAGSGGLGGNEQFFGPGTRLTVL.

J is TRBJ1-2 and V is TRBV19; the D gene is possibly TRBD1 (6 bases). The CDR3 has 15 residues. The V end was cut by 1 base, the J end by 8 bases, with 17 bases between. Looked up from germline, CDR1 is LNHDA and CDR2 is SQIVND (reference sequence). The CDR3, as DNA: TGTGCCAGTAGTATAGTTGAACAGGGACGGGTCGGCTACACCTTC. It codes for CASSIVEQGRVGYTF.

The chain carries TRBV2 and TRBJ1-1; D remains unclear. The germline gives CDR1 SNHLY, CDR2 FYNNEI. CDR3 length: 14 residues. Trimming left V 7 bases short and J 3 bases short, with 15 bases between. The CDR3 bases are TGTGCCAGCACCCGAGGAGGGTATGACACTGAAGCTTTCTTT. It encodes CASTRGGYDTEAFF.

The chain couples TRBV3-1 (or the pseudogene TRBV3-2) to TRBJ1-3; D is ambiguous. The V gene lost 1 base and the J gene lost 0 bases, with 13 bases spanning the gap. Germline V gene data show CDR1 as LGHDT and CDR2 as YNNKEL (reference sequence). This CDR3 spans 17 amino acids. The CDR3 DNA reads as TGTGCCAGCAGCCAAGCCGAAAACACGCTCTCTGGAAACACCATATATTTT. Residues: CASSQAENTLSGNTIYF.

The chain joins TRBV5-1 to TRBJ2-7, with TRBD2 as a possible D gene (5 bases). The CDR3 is 13 residues long. Per germline, CDR1 SGHRS and CDR2 YFSETQ. Trimming cost V 4 bases and J 2 bases, with 10 bases left between them. Here the CDR3 reads CASSRPGTYEQYF. The CDR3 nucleotides read TGCGCCAGCAGCCGGCCGGGGACCTACGAGCAGTACTTC.